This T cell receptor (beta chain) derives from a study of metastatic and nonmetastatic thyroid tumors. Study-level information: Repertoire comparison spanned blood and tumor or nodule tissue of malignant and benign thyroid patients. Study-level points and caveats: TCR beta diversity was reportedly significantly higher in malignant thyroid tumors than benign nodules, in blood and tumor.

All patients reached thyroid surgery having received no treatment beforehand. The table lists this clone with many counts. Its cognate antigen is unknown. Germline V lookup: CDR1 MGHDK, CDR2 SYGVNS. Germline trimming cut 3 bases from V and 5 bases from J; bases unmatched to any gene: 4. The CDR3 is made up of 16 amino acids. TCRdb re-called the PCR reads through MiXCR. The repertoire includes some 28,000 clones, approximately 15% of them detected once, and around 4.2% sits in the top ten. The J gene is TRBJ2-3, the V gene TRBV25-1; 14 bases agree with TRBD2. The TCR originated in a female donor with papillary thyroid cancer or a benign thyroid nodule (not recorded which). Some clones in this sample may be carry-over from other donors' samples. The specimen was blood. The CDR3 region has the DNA TGTGCCAGCAGTGAGTTTGGACTAGCGGGAGGAGATACGCAGTATTTT. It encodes CASSEFGLAGGDTQYF. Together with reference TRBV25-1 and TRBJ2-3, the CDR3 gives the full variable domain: EADIYQTPRYLVIGTGKKITLECSQTMGHDKMYWYQQDPGMELHLIHYSYGVNSTEKGDLSSESTVSRIRTEHFPLTLESARPSHTSQYLCASSEFGLAGGDTQYFGPGTRLTVL.